The TCR beta chain under discussion was sequenced for a study of T cells in Graves' hyperthyroidism and ophthalmopathy. This CDR3 spans 14 amino acids. The germline V and J ends were trimmed by 0 bases and 4 bases, with 9 bases remaining between them. Germline-derived CDR1 and CDR2 are SGHVS and FNYEAQ. Study-wide results and limits: Most thyroid-expanded clonotypes above 0.001 were also found in blood.

From RNA transcripts, TCR beta CDR3 regions were amplified. A set of HTBI primers served as the primers for a first-round RT-PCR of the TCR CDR3. MiXCR, applied by TCRdb to the multiplex PCR reads, yields one record per CDR3 protein. The sample contains around 240,000 distinct CDR3 sequences, approximately 14% of which appear only once. This clonotype was counted at least ten times. Antigen: not known. Sequencing was done on a sample of blood. The clonotype was recovered from a woman in her thirties or forties with Graves' hyperthyroidism that later progressed to Graves' ophthalmopathy. The chain joins TRBV7-6 to TRBJ2-5; TRBD2 is a possible D gene (6 bases). This CDR3 reads CASSLAAGSETQYF. The CDR3 nucleotides read TGTGCCAGCAGCTTAGCGGCGGGGTCAGAGACCCAGTACTTC.